This TCR beta chain was sequenced in a study of blood T cell repertoires in COVID-19. Background on the study: From T cells, B-cell-depleted T cells, or PBMCs came the material, which was cDNA or gDNA.

Adults between roughly 18 and 90 years of age took part from 20 to 25 US areas. This CDR3 is 15 amino acids long. Germline loops: CDR1 MDHEN, CDR2 SYDVKM. V was clipped by 7 bases and J by 7 bases, with 17 bases between them. Assay used: immunoSEQ multiplex PCR; TCRdb lists only in-frame clones, some missing. The sample contains 130,000 to 150,000 clones, 88% of which appear only once. The chain uses TRBV28 and TRBJ1-6; perhaps TRBD1 as D (5 bases). The receptor was isolated from a woman aged 25-40 years with acute COVID-19. Sequenced: PBMCs or T cells enriched from blood (not recorded which). The CDR3 sequence is CASTIGRARNSPLHF. The CDR3 DNA sequence: TGTGCCAGCACAATTGGCAGGGCGAGGAATTCACCCCTCCACTTT.